The clone carrying this T cell receptor (beta chain) came up many times. The data were taken from a study of T-cell reconstitution after alpha-beta-depleted transplantation in children. It was with unique molecular identifiers that the TCRbeta library was prepared. One entry per CDR3 protein results from TCRdb running MiXCR on the PCR reads. In the table there are around 440,000 distinct CDR3 sequences, roughly a tenth of which are singletons. Trimming shortened V by 5 bases and J by 0 bases, and 17 bases separated the two germline ends. This CDR3 has 16 amino acids. V usage is TRBV12-3 or TRBV12-4 and J usage is TRBJ2-7; tentative D call: TRBD1 (6 bases). The TCR comes from a child younger than 10 with inherited bone marrow failure, due to receive a stem cell transplant. This material consisted of PBMCs, taken before TCRalphabeta/CD19-depleted stem cell transplant. DNA of the CDR3: TGTGCCAGCAGTCTAAACCGGGACACGGTCTCCTACGAGCAGTACTTC. Residues: CASSLNRDTVSYEQYF.